This T cell receptor beta chain was captured in a study of CD8 T cells in Susac syndrome. Per germline, CDR1 DFQATT and CDR2 SNEGSKA (reference sequence). CDR3 size: 14 residues. Trimming took off 2 bases at V and 1 base at J, with 11 bases between the two ends. Sequencing of TCR beta was performed on blood CD8+ T cells and on blood CD4+ T cells. Through negative isolation, CD4+ and CD8+ T cells were obtained, while TEMRA cells were enriched using FACS. The RNA, roughly 0.45 to 1 ug, was put through reverse transcription using random hexamers. TCR beta CDR3 was amplified by immunoSEQ multiplex PCR. This amplification extended across 54 Vbeta and 13 Jbeta segments. Each CDR3 protein gets one entry after TCRdb re-called the immunoSEQ multiplex PCR reads with MiXCR. Here the sample spans 150,000 to 160,000 distinct CDR3 sequences, around 95% being singletons.

The material sequenced was CD8+ T cells from PBMCs. This chain joins TRBV20-1 and TRBJ1-1, with D tentatively TRBD1 (6 bases). The clonotype originates from a human donor with multiple sclerosis. CDR3 amino acids: CSARTGYWNTEAFF. Written as DNA, the CDR3 is TGCAGTGCTAGAACAGGGTACTGGAACACTGAAGCTTTCTTT.